Listed below are T cell receptor beta chains from one sample, sequenced in a study of a mutant IDH1 vaccine in newly diagnosed glioma. Data came from immunoSEQ multiplex PCR; TCRdb stores just in-frame clones and leaves some out. The table records around 29,000 clones, around 80% of them present only once. These receptors are not linked to any known antigen. The specimen comprised PBMCs, sampled from a glioma patient whose treatment included an IDH1 peptide vaccine. These receptor sequences come from a woman younger than 30 with glioma. CDR3s include the opening cysteine and the closing phenylalanine or tryptophan. Each record gives: J gene, V gene, CDR3 protein.

TRBJ2-1	TRBV13	CASSPRTSGNGNEQFF
TRBJ1-6	TRBV21-1	CASSNRQAIYNSPLHF
TRBJ2-2	TRBV18	CASSPQGNTGELFF
TRBJ1-2	TRBV5-6	CASSLASGDGYTF
TRBJ2-5	TRBV5-1	CASSLGFGRASGLETQYF
TRBJ1-1	TRBV7-9	CASSLADRGSAEAFF
TRBJ1-3	TRBV19	CASSIDSSGNTIYF
TRBJ1-3	TRBV6-5	CASSYTGSSAGNTIYF
TRBJ1-4	TRBV14	CASSLGPREKLFF
TRBJ2-1	TRBV6-6	CASSTQQGANEQFF
TRBJ2-2	TRBV5-5	CASSGGQGQIFAGELFF
TRBJ2-1	TRBV7-2	CASSLSAQPANEQFF
TRBJ2-7	TRBV15	CATSVLGGGEQYF
TRBJ2-3	TRBV29-1	CSVRGARENTDTQYF
TRBJ2-2	TRBV28	CASSLEFPTGELFF
TRBJ2-3	TRBV21-1	CASSATWGGQAPIGQYF
TRBJ1-1	TRBV30	CAWSGRPTGSMNTEAFF
TRBJ2-2	TRBV7-2	CASSLADRVITGELFF
TRBJ2-7	TRBV5-1	CASSPRTGLSYEQYF
TRBJ1-5	TRBV7-9	CASSPENQPQHF
TRBJ2-6	TRBV19	CASSSLSGGGGANVLTF
TRBJ2-1	TRBV11-3	CASSLVPLNSYNEQFF
TRBJ1-1	TRBV6-5	CASSRSQALNTEAFF
TRBJ2-7	TRBV27	CASSPLDRTNEYYEQYF
TRBJ1-6	TRBV5-4	CASSPMGDRGSPLHF
TRBJ2-3	TRBV7-2	CASSLAGDGTDTQYF
TRBJ2-7	TRBV4-1	CASSPQTGLYYEQYF
TRBJ1-3	TRBV4-1	CASSPTWGSGNTIYF
TRBJ1-6	TRBV11-3	CASSWAGGDSPLHF
TRBJ1-2	TRBV7-6	CASSPDSGFGLYGYTF
TRBJ1-1	TRBV2	CASSEELGGAYTEAFF
TRBJ2-5	TRBV7-8	CASSLFRSSGRGRETQYF
TRBJ2-1	TRBV6-1	CASSVTGQYNEQFF
TRBJ2-2	TRBV18	CASSQGYGAGELFF
TRBJ2-5	TRBV6-5	CASSSQETQYF
TRBJ1-1	TRBV19	CASSITGITTEAFF
TRBJ2-7	TRBV30	CAWSVGRAEQYF
TRBJ2-1	TRBV2	CASSGTSPDLRTFF
TRBJ2-2	TRBV5-3	CARRSLAGNTGELFF
TRBJ1-2	TRBV7-2	CASSDQLEYGYTF
TRBJ2-6	TRBV30	CAWTNWGGGANVLTF